This T cell receptor (beta chain) was recorded in a study of T cells after yellow fever vaccination. The wider study: Those fractions that held only low numbers of cells were prepared using the SMART-Seq v4 Ultra Low Input RNA kit.

For TCR, cDNA came from 5'RACE template switching, which added a universal primer site and UMIs. Via MiXCR, TCRdb re-called the 5' RACE reads, giving one row per CDR3 protein. This sample has about 240,000 distinct CDR3 sequences; 3.6% occur once, and the top ten carry under 20%. This clonotype was picked up many times. Germline lookup yields CDR1 MDHEN and CDR2 SYDVKM. The CDR3 runs 13 residues. Trimming pared 3 bases from V and 5 bases from J, leaving 10 bases between. The sequence derives from a man aged 18 to 29 who received the YFV17D yellow fever vaccine. Sequencing used PBMCs, obtained 15 days after the yellow fever booster vaccination. The chain has TRBV28 and TRBJ2-5; D unclear. CDR3 amino acids: CASSFGHTETQYF. The CDR3 region has the DNA TGTGCCAGCAGTTTCGGCCATACGGAGACCCAGTACTTC.